This T cell receptor beta chain was sequenced during a study of cytomegalovirus exposure and HLA in healthy donors (TCRdb year 2017). Background for the entire study: An earlier analysis of around 600 of the donors reported about 250 Gb of sequence data and approximately 110 million unique TCR beta sequences from 150 million to 200 million T cells. The number of donors typed differed by locus, with 629-630 for A, B, C, DRB1 and DQB1, roughly 520 for DQA1, 600 to 610 for DPA1, and about 450 for DPB1. Across 398 genotyped donors of the cohort, an average of about 240,000 unique TCR beta nucleotide sequences per donor were sequenced, and approximately 17% of those sequences were non-productive. Of the 350 to 400 genotyped donors, approximately 83% fell in the genetic ancestry cluster associated with self-reported Caucasian donors. In addition to the first cohort of 666 subjects, a separate validation cohort of 120 different subjects was used. An early release covering roughly 640 HLA-typed donors comprised about 300 gigabases of sequencing data and some 79 million unique TCR sequences. HLA typing included class I and class II loci at four-digit resolution. All discovery cohort repertoires had been generated on a single sequencing platform. In a later analysis, previously published TCR beta repertoires from roughly 710 donors were re-analyzed and high-resolution HLA genotyping was added so that TCR occurrence patterns could be studied. To predict cytomegalovirus infection status, the study brought together high-throughput TCR immunosequencing, statistical association of individual TCRs with disease status, and machine learning. A few DR-DQ haplotypes were treated as single units for association and clustering because of strong linkage in the cohort. The study profiled the T cell repertoires of approximately 700 subjects by immunosequencing and related them to cytomegalovirus serostatus. Genome-wide SNP genotypes for about three fifths of the roughly 670 donors were used in a later genetic analysis, which treated that subset as a discovery cohort. Donor age, sex, ethnicity and CMV serostatus were collected together with the repertoire data. The study was designed to test whether signatures of past pathogen exposure could be identified by cataloging public T cell receptors. An earlier analysis of 587 of the donors applied high-throughput TCR beta sequencing to assess whether each TCR beta V gene segment acted as functional or pseudogenic. In the later analysis, no new phenotypic data were used to find candidate immune exposures; instead, reliance was placed on TCR beta sequences and their occurrence across donors.

Comments on this clone: The clone's antigen remains unknown. No base-level quality is on record; no much larger clone is a single base apart.

Results the study describes overall, beyond this receptor: Because some donors lacked HLA typing at each locus, the association tests relied only on the typed subset. A later analysis reported that several top co-occurrence clusters appeared linked to parvovirus B19, influenza, CMV and Epstein-Barr virus. The presence/absence analyses assumed that sequencing depth was roughly uniform across donors, and that assumption may not be true. A later analysis associated roughly 17,000 TCR beta sequences with specific HLA alleles at a false discovery rate of 0.05. Strong co-occurrence of HLA alleles, especially DR and DQ, made assigning TCR associations to individual alleles difficult. Linkage disequilibrium might explain the correlated functional status among segregating V segments, but an unknown experimental factor could not be ruled out. The study gave a list of under 200 TCR beta chains associated with cytomegalovirus. The cohort was sequenced for TCR beta chains only, and without alpha or paired-chain data the features that could be detected were limited. In an earlier analysis of some 500 of the donors, most TCR beta V segments appeared in productive rearrangements about 87% or about 30% of the time, broadly matching IMGT annotations. A later analysis found that HLA-associated TCR beta chains were more clonally expanded and had lower generation probabilities than equally common non-associated chains. A later analysis found that most CMV-associated TCR beta chains appeared HLA-restricted, with HLA associations seemingly driven largely by CMV exposure. The 87-base-pair reads could not distinguish some IMGT-functional V segments, including TRBV6-2 and TRBV6-3, so those segments were excluded. A cluster of highly shared sequence variants was judged likely to be a technical artifact of the sequencing pipeline. In a later analysis, the rate of TCR association differed among HLA loci, with DRB1 alleles having the most associated TCRs and HLA-C alleles having the fewest. In vitro tests confirmed that a few of the cytomegalovirus-associated TCR beta chains recognize cytomegalovirus antigens. According to a later genetic analysis, donors in an Asian-associated ancestry cluster had fewer N-insertions in productive TCRs than the approximately 710-donor mean. The authors suggested that the approach could potentially be extended to other disease states and immunological phenotypes. A further reported finding was that TCR beta sequences accurately predicted the HLA-A and HLA-B alleles for most subjects in the first cohort. V-gene and J-gene trimming of TCR beta chains was associated with a missense DCLRE1C variant in a later genetic analysis, and the association was replicated in an independent cohort. While some public TCRs were present in many individuals, most TCR sequences turned up only very rarely across donors. Immune exposure information for the cohort was limited to CMV serostatus. The classifier was reported to diagnose cytomegalovirus status with high specificity and sensitivity in both the original and validation cohorts. Because counts were too low, more than 15 rarely observed V segments, including chromosome 9 orphons, were excluded from the earlier analysis of several hundred of the donors.

The CDR3 contains 11 residues, cysteine and phenylalanine counted. Only the CDR3 region is kept as DNA, spanning 33 bases read in frame from base 1. From the germline V gene, CDR1 is ENHRY and CDR2 is SYGVKD. V and J are trimmed by 7 bases and 8 bases, and the gene matches miss 4 bases of the junction. Libraries were prepared through the immunoSEQ multiplex PCR assay. A mixture of 60 forward primers for TCR Vbeta segments and 13 reverse primers for TCR Jbeta segments was used in the multiplex PCR. A multiplex PCR assay on genomic DNA amplified the CDR3 region of rearranged TCR beta genes. On the Illumina HiSeq System, the amplified TCR beta libraries were sequenced as 87-base-pair reads. The authors processed their data as follows. A later analysis tallied roughly 78 million unique TCR beta chains across the 700 or so repertoires, and approximately 12 million of those chains were shared by two or more donors. A nearest-neighbor algorithm error-corrected the raw reads and collapsed the reads into unique sequences, merging closely related sequences to remove PCR and sequencing errors. To assign V, D and J gene segments, CDR3 sequences were aligned to IMGT reference sequences. For a sequence to be retained, at least a six-nucleotide match to both a V gene segment and a J gene segment was required. A rearrangement counted as productive if the CDR3 had no stop codons and remained in frame with V and J, and every other rearrangement counted as non-productive. Following IMGT convention, CDR3 was defined as the stretch from the second conserved V-encoded cysteine up to the conserved J-encoded phenylalanine. The earlier analysis of about 610 of the donors excluded any sequence lacking an unambiguous match to a single V gene segment. An earlier analysis of a few hundred of the donors called V segments functional above 56.7% productive rearrangements and segregating when the between-donor standard deviation exceeded 5%. A statistical classification framework was built to diagnose cytomegalovirus status from the catalog of TCR beta chain sequences. In a later analysis, TCR nucleotide sequences were compared against IMGT/GENE-DB human TR gene sequences so that V and J genes could be assigned. The TCRdist pipeline was used in a later analysis to assign CDR3 sequences and most-parsimonious VDJ recombination scenarios. In a later analysis, every TCR beta chain was defined by the combination of its CDR3 amino acid sequence and its V-gene family, and reads without a unique V-gene family were dropped. A later analysis removed roughly 590 highly shared, low-generation-probability nucleotide sequences to deal with suspected cross-contamination and a sequencing artifact. A later analysis calculated a clonal expansion index for each public chain from normalized within-repertoire ranks of inferred template counts. Generation probabilities in a later analysis came from a VDJ recombination model fitted to out-of-frame rearrangements, and those results were checked against IGoR. In a later analysis, TCR-TCR, TCR-HLA and TCR-CMV co-occurrence was scored with hypergeometric tests, and a repertoire-size bias correction was applied to TCR pairs. In a later analysis, false discovery rates were estimated by permuting HLA or CMV assignments 20 times. In a later analysis, co-occurring TCRs were grouped with DBSCAN, and TCRdist sequence similarity was added when clustering was performed within HLA-allele-positive subsets. For co-occurrence clustering, repertoires with fewer than 30,000 or more than 120,000 public chains were excluded, along with roughly five repertoires with anomalous nucleotide sharing. TCRdb took over this immuneACCESS table, retaining in-frame rearrangements with V and J assigned. Such tables are incomplete; in checked studies, under half of the missing clones stem from an unresolved V gene, and the remainder is unexplained. That table gives V, J and clone size, and the DNA gave D and trimming. The sample yields over 45,000 clones; approximately 80% were counted once. The top ten constitute 3.5% to 5% of the sample.

In total, roughly 670 healthy bone marrow donors made up the cohort. At the time of sampling, all cohort members were nominally healthy, though unrecorded immune exposures were likely present. The donor was CMV seronegative and belonged to the group of approximately 320 seronegative cohort members. Every donor gave a peripheral blood sample, and the peripheral blood mononuclear cells from that sample were used for TCR beta sequencing. Genomic DNA extraction from the blood cell samples was performed with the Qiagen DNeasy Blood Extraction Kit. Recombination connected TRBV10-3 to TRBJ1-2; the junction holds 7 bases that match TRBD1. This clonotype was sampled from a man aged 30 to 45 in good health and CMV-seronegative. Sequences were obtained from PBMCs. The CDR3 has the sequence CAITGGRGYTF. The bases read TGTGCCATCACAGGGGGAAGAGGCTACACCTTC.